This entry is about one T cell receptor (delta chain). What it binds is not known. The sample contains more than one DNA sequence encoding this CDR3. RNA was extracted from the cells and then reverse transcribed. CDR3 amplicons came from multiplex PCR with pooled V-gene forward and constant-region reverse primers. TCRdb ran CATT on the multiplex PCR reads. Of under 85,000 delta-chain clones in the sample, more than 30% were seen once. This entry belongs to a study of Vδ1+ human thymocytes. CDR1 is TSWWSYY, CDR2 QGS, per germline. The CDR3 runs 20 residues. Unmatched junction bases numbered 17, after V lost 5 bases and J lost 1 base. The study, taken as a whole, reports: Thymic delta-chain repertoires held around 20% Vdelta2 sequences and few Vdelta3, despite high sort purity. Highly polyclonal TRG and TRD repertoires with Gaussian CDR3 length distributions appeared in thymus. The authors advised highly purified populations and single-cell validation.

The V call is TRDV1, the J call TRDJ1; the match to TRDD3 covers 12 bases. Input material: Vdelta1+ gamma-delta thymocytes from the thymus. The sample's subset: FACS-sorted CD3+ TCRalphabeta- TCRVdelta1+ TCRVdelta2- thymocytes. The clonotype originates from a boy under two years old who had congenital heart surgery. The chain's CDR3 is CALGKTRTGGYNRRTDKLIF. DNA for the CDR3: TGTGCTCTTGGGAAAACACGTACTGGGGGATACAACAGGCGCACCGATAAACTCATCTTT.